This TCR beta chain was captured in a study of identifying expanded T cells in peripheral blood. J gave up 1 base and V 4 bases, and 11 bases lay outside the gene matches. The CDR3 totals 17 residues. The germline CDR1 and CDR2 sequences are SGHRS and YFSETQ. TCRdb's table, derived via immunoSEQ multiplex PCR, lists solely in-frame clones and lacks some. The sample holds about 120,000 clones, approximately 88% seen once. The sequenced material came from blood. The gene calls are TRBV5-1 and TRBJ2-3, with TRBD1 identical over 8 bases. The TCR was taken from a person between 18 and 75 years old in good health. The CDR3 sequence: CASSTPTGGPGTDTQYF. The CDR3 DNA is TGCGCCAGCAGCACCCCCACAGGGGGACCTGGCACAGATACGCAGTATTTT.